A single sample is the source of the 25 T cell receptor beta chains below, sequenced in a study of radiotherapy plus CTLA-4 blockade in lung cancer. Some clones are missing from TCRdb's copy, which holds only in-frame ones; the method was immunoSEQ multiplex PCR. The table has 90,000 or so clones, about four fifths seen once. The sample in question was peripheral blood, obtained from a patient treated with radiotherapy plus ipilimumab. The receptors come from a human donor with non-small cell lung cancer who had stable disease on radiotherapy plus ipilimumab.

This rearrangement joins TRBV6-5 to TRBJ2-2; D is unresolved. The CDR3 contains 16 residues. Trimming stripped 1 base from V and 0 bases from J, with 9 bases between. The germline gives CDR1 MNHEY, CDR2 SVGAGI. CDR3 sequence: CASSYYPGANTGELFF. CDR3 sequence (DNA): TGTGCCAGCAGTTACTATCCGGGCGCGAACACCGGGGAGCTGTTTTTT.

The rearrangement links TRBV9 to TRBJ1-1; unclear D gene. The V gene lost 0 bases and the J gene lost 1 base, with 7 bases spanning the gap. This CDR3 is 14 amino acids long. Germline values: CDR1 SGDLS, CDR2 YYNGEE. In DNA, the CDR3 is TGTGCCAGCAGCGTAGCAATGAAGAACACTGAAGCTTTCTTT. Translated, it gives CASSVAMKNTEAFF.

The chain couples TRBV7-9 to TRBJ1-4, with D possibly matching TRBD1 (5 bases). The V gene lost 3 bases and the J gene lost 5 bases, with 13 bases spanning the gap. CDR1 is SEHNR and CDR2 is FQNEAQ in the germline V gene (reference sequence). The CDR3 loop spans 15 amino acids. The CDR3 sequence: CASSLVGGTNEKLFF. As DNA, the CDR3 is TGTGCCAGCAGCTTGGTGGGGGGAACCAATGAAAAACTGTTTTTT.

The chain uses TRBV18 and TRBJ2-5, with a weak D call TRBD1 (5 bases). The germline V and J ends were trimmed by 3 bases and 2 bases, with 10 bases remaining between them. There are 14 residues in the CDR3. Germline values: CDR1 KGHSH, CDR2 LQKENI. CDR3 bases: TGTGCCAGCTCACCTCAAGGGGTACAAGAGACCCAGTACTTC. The encoded protein is CASSPQGVQETQYF.

This clone has only one observation. The chain combines TRBV27 with TRBJ2-2, with a possible D match to TRBD1 (5 bases). Trimming stripped 4 bases from V and 3 bases from J, with 12 bases between. The CDR3 covers 15 residues. Looked up from germline, CDR1 is MNHEY and CDR2 is SMNVEV (reference sequence). The CDR3 loop is CASSYKDTYTGELFF. In DNA form, the CDR3 reads TGTGCCAGCAGTTACAAGGACACATACACCGGGGAGCTGTTTTTT.

The chain carries TRBV5-4 and TRBJ2-7; 9 bases map to TRBD2. CDR1 is SGHNT, CDR2 YYREEE, per germline (reference sequence). V lost 4 bases to trimming and J lost 7 bases; unmatched junction nucleotides: 12. CDR3 length equals 15 residues. The CDR3 reads CASSTKSSGAEEQYF. CDR3 DNA: TGTGCCAGCAGCACTAAGTCTAGCGGGGCCGAGGAGCAGTACTTC.

This chain joins TRBV28 and TRBJ2-2, with TRBD1 matching 10 bases. Per the germline V gene, CDR1 is MDHEN and CDR2 is SYDVKM. The trim removed 6 bases at V and 2 bases at J, leaving 6 bases unmatched. The CDR3 runs to 16 residues. In DNA, the CDR3 is TGTGCCAGCAGGGAGACAGGGGGCATAAACACCGGGGAGCTGTTTTTT. It translates to CASRETGGINTGELFF.

The genes are TRBV6-5 and TRBJ1-1, with a tentative D call TRBD1 (6 bases). Germline-derived CDR1 and CDR2 are MNHEY and SVGAGI. V lost 7 bases and J lost 4, with 16 bases in between. The CDR3 is 14 residues long. CDR3 nucleotide sequence: TGTGCCAGCAACCCCAGTAGGGGGGGCACTGAAGCTTTCTTT. It encodes CASNPSRGGTEAFF.

The chain couples TRBV7-2 to TRBJ1-2; D not resolved. CDR3 length: 13 residues. CDR1 and CDR2 (germline): SGHTA, FQGNSA. Trimming removed 4 bases from V and 2 bases from J, with 8 bases in between. The DNA of the CDR3 is TGTGCCAGCAGCTACGCCGGAAACTATGGCTACACCTTC. Amino acids: CASSYAGNYGYTF.

This clone appeared once. The CDR3 DNA is TGTGCCAGCAGCCGAACTAGCAATCTCGGCACAGATACGCAGTATTTT. This gives the protein CASSRTSNLGTDTQYF. This chain links TRBV7-3 with TRBJ2-3; a weak D match, TRBD2 (6 bases). V was shortened by 5 bases and J by 1 base, with 16 bases between the two germline ends. The CDR3 extends over 16 amino acids. The V gene's germline CDR1 is SGHTA and CDR2 FQGTGA.

The genes are TRBV11-3 and TRBJ2-7, with 10 bases identical to TRBD1. This CDR3 comprises 14 residues. Germline V gene data show CDR1 as SGHNT and CDR2 as YENEEA. With V trimmed by 4 bases and J by 6 bases, 6 bases remained unmatched. The CDR3 reads CASSYGTGASEQYF. CDR3 coding DNA: TGTGCCAGCAGCTACGGGACAGGGGCGAGCGAGCAGTACTTC.

The rearrangement joins TRBV5-6 to TRBJ2-4; the match to TRBD1 covers 10 bases. Germline V gives CDR1 SGHDT, CDR2 YYEEEE. The CDR3 covers 14 residues. V lost 4 bases, J lost 7 bases, and 5 bases stayed unmatched. Here the CDR3 DNA reads TGTGCCAGCAGCGCCTGGGGACAGGGGAACATTCAGTACTTC. It encodes CASSAWGQGNIQYF.

The chain couples TRBV7-9 to TRBJ2-5; perhaps TRBD2 as D (5 bases). V lost 0 bases and J 1 base, leaving 6 bases between the germline ends. The CDR3 covers 14 residues. Germline CDR1 and CDR2: SEHNR and FQNEAQ (reference sequence). The CDR3 sequence: CASSLARGQETQYF. CDR3 bases: TGTGCCAGCAGCTTAGCACGGGGCCAAGAGACCCAGTACTTC.

The gene calls are TRBV19 and TRBJ2-5, with unresolved D. CDR1 and CDR2 (germline): LNHDA, SQIVND (reference sequence). Trimming shortened V by 5 bases and J by 5 bases, and 15 bases separated the two germline ends. This CDR3 contains 14 residues. The CDR3 DNA sequence: TGTGCCAGTAGTCCTGGATTAATCCGGGAGACCCAGTACTTC. Its protein product is CASSPGLIRETQYF.

This clone has more than one count but fewer than ten. The chain is built from TRBV7-9 and TRBJ1-5, with 10 bases aligning to TRBD1. Germline CDR1 reads SEHNR; CDR2 reads FQNEAQ (reference sequence). This CDR3 region has 15 residues. The V segment lost 1 base and the J segment 4 bases; nucleotides outside the gene matches: 1. CDR3 sequence (DNA): TGTGCCAGCAGCTTAGGGGACAGGGGAAATCAGCCCCAGCATTTT. Translating it yields CASSLGDRGNQPQHF.

The chain joins TRBV6-4 to TRBJ2-2; 9 bases line up with TRBD2. CDR1 and CDR2 from the germline V gene are MRHNA and SNTAGT. V shed 0 bases, J shed 4 bases, and the junction held 6 bases outside the gene matches. The CDR3 runs to 17 residues. Here the CDR3 DNA reads TGTGCCAGCAGTGACTCTGCGGGGGGGATGGCCACCGGGGAGCTGTTTTTT. It specifies CASSDSAGGMATGELFF.

Only a few counts were recorded for this clone. The V gene is TRBV10-1, the J gene TRBJ1-2; D uncertain. Germline assignment: CDR1 WNHNN and CDR2 SYGVQD (reference sequence). The CDR3 runs 13 residues. The germline V and J ends were trimmed by 10 bases and 1 base, with 13 bases remaining between them. CDR3 in amino acids: CAIPASDNYGYTF. The CDR3 region has the DNA TGCGCCATTCCCGCCAGCGATAACTATGGCTACACCTTC.

J is TRBJ2-5 and V is TRBV30; D might be TRBD2 (5 bases). Germline lookup yields CDR1 GTSNPN and CDR2 SVGIG (reference sequence). The CDR3 consists of 15 residues. V lost 2 bases and J lost 1, with 14 bases in between. CDR3 amino acids: CAWSKVSGIQETQYF. DNA of the CDR3: TGTGCCTGGAGTAAAGTGTCGGGGATCCAAGAGACCCAGTACTTC.

The chain combines TRBV9 with TRBJ2-3; tentatively, D is TRBD1 or TRBD2 (6 bases each). The germline CDR1 and CDR2 sequences are SGDLS and YYNGEE. Trimming took 1 base from V and 2 from J, leaving 17 bases between them. This CDR3 contains 17 residues. The CDR3 loop reads CASSVIAGGRDTDTQYF. CDR3 coding DNA: TGTGCCAGCAGCGTAATCGCCGGGGGCAGAGACACAGATACGCAGTATTTT.

The gene calls are TRBV9 and TRBJ2-3; D is possibly TRBD1 (5 bases). The CDR3 loop spans 16 amino acids. Germline V gene sequence: CDR1 SGDLS, CDR2 YYNGEE. Trimming shortened V by 3 bases and J by 6 bases, and 20 bases separated the two germline ends. The CDR3 DNA is TGTGCCAGCAGCGAGGGGCCTAACCCGGGCCCGGATACGCAGTATTTT. This translates into CASSEGPNPGPDTQYF.

The chain combines TRBV27 with TRBJ1-1, with D perhaps TRBD1 (6 bases). This CDR3 is 17 amino acids long. V was trimmed by 4 bases and J by 0 bases, leaving 18 bases between them. CDR1 and CDR2 (germline): MNHEY, SMNVEV (reference sequence). In DNA, the CDR3 is TGTGCCAGCAGTTCGGACAGAAGGATTACCATGAACACTGAAGCTTTCTTT. Its protein is CASSSDRRITMNTEAFF.

This chain uses TRBV7-3 with TRBJ2-3, with D unresolved. The CDR3 is 13 amino acids. The germline gives CDR1 SGHTA, CDR2 FQGTGA. V lost 5 bases to trimming and J lost 6 bases, with 12 bases between them. The DNA for the CDR3 is TGTGCCAGCAGCCTCACCCCCAGGGATACGCAGTATTTT. Its protein is CASSLTPRDTQYF. The full variable domain, with the rest looked up from reference TRBV7-3 and TRBJ2-3, is GAGVSQTPSNKVTEKGKYVELRCDPISGHTALYWYRQSLGQGPEFLIYFQGTGAADDSGLPNDRFFAVRPEGSVSTLKIQRTERGDSAVYLCASSLTPRDTQYFGPGTRLTVL.

This chain joins TRBV18 and TRBJ1-5; TRBD1 matches at 8 bases. With V trimmed by 3 bases and J by 5 bases, 6 bases remained unmatched. Germline values: CDR1 KGHSH, CDR2 LQKENI. This CDR3 comprises 15 residues. The CDR3 bases are TGTGCCAGCTCACCGGAAAAACAGGGGGATCAGCCCCAGCATTTT. This gives the protein CASSPEKQGDQPQHF.

The gene calls are TRBV28 and TRBJ2-3; D might be TRBD1 (7 bases). V lost 9 bases, J lost 3 bases, and 10 bases lay in between. This CDR3 is 12 amino acids long. Germline-derived CDR1 and CDR2 are MDHEN and SYDVKM. CDR3 residues: CASSGGTDTQYF. The CDR3, as DNA: TGTGCCAGTTCAGGGGGGACAGATACGCAGTATTTT.

V is TRBV25-1 and J is TRBJ1-5; D unclear. The CDR3 sequence is 17 residues long. V was cut by 4 bases and J by 8 bases, with 24 bases left in between. Per the germline V gene, CDR1 is MGHDK and CDR2 is SYGVNS. CDR3 loop: CASSGTFPGPQRKPQHF. CDR3 DNA: TGTGCCAGCAGTGGTACCTTTCCCGGGCCTCAAAGGAAGCCCCAGCATTTT.